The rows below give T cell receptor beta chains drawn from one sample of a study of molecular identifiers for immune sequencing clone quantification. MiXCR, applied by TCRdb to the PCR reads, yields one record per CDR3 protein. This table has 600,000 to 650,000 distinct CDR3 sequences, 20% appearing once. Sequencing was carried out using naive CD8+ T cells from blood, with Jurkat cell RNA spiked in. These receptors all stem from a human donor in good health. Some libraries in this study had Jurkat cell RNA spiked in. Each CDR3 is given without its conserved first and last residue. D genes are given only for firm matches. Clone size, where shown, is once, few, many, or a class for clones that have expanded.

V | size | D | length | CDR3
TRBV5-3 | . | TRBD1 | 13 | ASSWDRAYSYEQY
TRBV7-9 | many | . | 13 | ASSGRTASNEKLF
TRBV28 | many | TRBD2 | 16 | ASSLHPAGLAGLYEQY
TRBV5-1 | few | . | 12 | ASSLFPGTGELF
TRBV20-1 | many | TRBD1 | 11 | SAREGARYEQY
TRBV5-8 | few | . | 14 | ASSPPAGSGNQPQH
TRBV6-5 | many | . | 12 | ASSYSVMNEKLF
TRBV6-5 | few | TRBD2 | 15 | ASSYSRGLAAHNEQF
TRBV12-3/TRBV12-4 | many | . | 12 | ASNDGLRLDEQF
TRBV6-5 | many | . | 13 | ASSYTQGGEYEQY
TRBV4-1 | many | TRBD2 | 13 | ASSQGAGNTYEQY
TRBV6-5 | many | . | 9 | ASLGGTEAF
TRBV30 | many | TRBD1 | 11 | AWRDRGYNEQF
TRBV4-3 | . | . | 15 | ASSQDLPAGYTDTQY
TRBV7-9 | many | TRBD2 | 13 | ASSLVPSGSYEQY
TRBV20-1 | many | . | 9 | SAVWGYGYT
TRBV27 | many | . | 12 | ASSLSRTYYEQY
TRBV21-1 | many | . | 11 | ASSKAQDGELF
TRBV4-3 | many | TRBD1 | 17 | ASSQDLTGEISGANVLT
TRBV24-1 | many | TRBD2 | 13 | ATSESGDLQETQY
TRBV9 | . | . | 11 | ASSVSRGDEQY
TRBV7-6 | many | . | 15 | ASSLARNWSSYNEQF
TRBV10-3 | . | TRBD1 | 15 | AISGFGQGALVDEQF
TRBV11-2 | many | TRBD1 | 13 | ASSSYGQGGETQY
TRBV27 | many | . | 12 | ASSAGGLGTEAF
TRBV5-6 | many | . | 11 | ASSLVETLGYT
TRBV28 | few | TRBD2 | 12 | ASSFSGATDTQY
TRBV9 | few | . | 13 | ASADMDSSYNEQF
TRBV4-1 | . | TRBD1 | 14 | ASSRTAGQGAGEQY
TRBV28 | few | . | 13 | ASSFGVQGNTEAF
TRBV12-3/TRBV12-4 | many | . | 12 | ASSLNDLGNTIY
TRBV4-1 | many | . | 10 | ASSQAGLEAF
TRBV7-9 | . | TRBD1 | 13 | ASSSPGQPNEKLF
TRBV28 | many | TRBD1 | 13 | ASRSEPQGFTEAF
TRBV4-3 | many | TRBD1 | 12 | ASSQGQGTYEQY
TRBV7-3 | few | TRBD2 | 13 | ASSESGSNTGELF
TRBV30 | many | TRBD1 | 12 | AWSFGDRAYEQY
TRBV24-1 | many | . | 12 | ATSDLVSGGELF
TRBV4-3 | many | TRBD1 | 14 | ASSQADRAAYNEQF
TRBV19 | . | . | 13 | ASSILQDMDTEAF
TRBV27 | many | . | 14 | ASSLLPGTVYNEQF
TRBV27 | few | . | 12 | ASSPRGRMYEQY
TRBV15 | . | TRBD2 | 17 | ATSRGWPRPGGPGNEQF
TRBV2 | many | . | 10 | ASGEGTLEAF
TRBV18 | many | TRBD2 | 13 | ASSPPGGTSYEQY
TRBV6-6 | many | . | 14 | ASSYPRQATNEKLF
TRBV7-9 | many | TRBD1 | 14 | ASSSNNRGPLYEQY
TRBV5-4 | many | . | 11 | ATHAPGRNEQF
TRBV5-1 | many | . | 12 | ASSPGLTNYEQY
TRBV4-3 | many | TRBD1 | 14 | ASSQESGTVYNEQF
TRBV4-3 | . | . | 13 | ASSQDGGRPYEQY
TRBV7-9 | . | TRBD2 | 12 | ASSDGGAEKTQY
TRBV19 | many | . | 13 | ASSIAGTRADTQY